These 28 T cell receptor beta chains were sequenced from one sample in a study of T cell responses to AZD1222 COVID-19 vaccine. TCRdb's table, derived via immunoSEQ multiplex PCR, lists solely in-frame clones and lacks some. The table shows 110,000 to 150,000 clones, with 70% to 90% occurring only once. The sequenced sample was peripheral blood, obtained on day 0 of AZD1222 vaccination. The source of these receptors is an adult in good health.

The chain employs TRBV2 and TRBJ1-1, with 11 bases matching TRBD1. The CDR3 has 18 amino acids. The V and J ends lost 1 base and 1 base, in that order; junction bases with no gene match: 8. CDR1 SNHLY and CDR2 FYNNEI come from the germline V gene. In nucleotides, the CDR3 is TGTGCCAGCAGTGAAGGTCGGACAGGGGGCTGGAAGAACACTGAAGCTTTCTTT. Its translation is CASSEGRTGGWKNTEAFF.

The rearrangement links TRBV7-8 to TRBJ1-4; TRBD1 agrees at 7 bases. This CDR3 has 15 residues. The V segment lost 6 bases and the J segment 4 bases; nucleotides outside the gene matches: 8. The germline V gene encodes CDR1 SGHVS and CDR2 FQNEAQ. The CDR3 nucleotides are TGTGCCAGCAGGGGAAGGACAGGCATTAATGAAAAACTGTTTTTT. Translated: CASRGRTGINEKLFF.

The chain uses TRBV5-6 and TRBJ1-5, with a tentative D call TRBD1 (5 bases). Per the germline V gene, CDR1 is SGHDT and CDR2 is YYEEEE. The V end was cut by 2 bases, the J end by 7 bases, with 16 bases between. The CDR3 contains 15 residues. The CDR3 region is CASSFLNLRAQPQHF. The CDR3, as DNA: TGTGCCAGCAGCTTCCTCAATCTCAGGGCGCAGCCCCAGCATTTT.

The chain is built from TRBV5-1 and TRBJ2-1, with 7 positions matching TRBD1. V shed 2 bases and J 5 bases; nucleotides not matched to a gene: 7. Germline V CDR1 and CDR2: SGHRS, YFSETQ. This CDR3 is built from 15 residues. DNA of the CDR3: TGCGCCAGCAGCTTTACCGGGACAGCCAACAATGAGCAGTTCTTC. Amino acid sequence: CASSFTGTANNEQFF.

This chain links TRBV11-2 with TRBJ2-5; D is tentatively TRBD1 or TRBD2 (6 bases each). This CDR3 comprises 18 residues. Germline CDR1 and CDR2: SGHAT and FQNNGV. Trimming cost V 1 base and J 5 bases, with 23 bases left between them. The CDR3 region is CASSLARGRGGRKETQYF. The DNA for the CDR3 is TGTGCCAGCAGCTTAGCTCGGGGCCGAGGGGGGCGCAAGGAGACCCAGTACTTC.

This chain links TRBV2 with TRBJ1-2; D is perhaps TRBD1 (5 bases). Germline V lookup: CDR1 SNHLY, CDR2 FYNNEI. V lost 6 bases and J lost 5, with 10 bases in between. The CDR3 consists of 12 residues. In nucleotides, the CDR3 is TGTGCCAGCAGCCGAGACAGTTATGGCTACACCTTC. Translated: CASSRDSYGYTF.

This chain links TRBV19 with TRBJ1-1, with 12 nucleotides matching TRBD1. This CDR3 spans 15 amino acids. Germline CDR1 reads LNHDA; CDR2 reads SQIVND (reference sequence). J was trimmed by 0 bases and V by 8 bases; bases with no gene match: 4. CDR3 nucleotides: TGTGCCAGTCGGGGACAGGGGGCCCTGAACACTGAAGCTTTCTTT. Amino acid sequence: CASRGQGALNTEAFF.

The chain recombines TRBV6-1 with TRBJ2-1; TRBD2 agrees at 7 bases. The germline V gene encodes CDR1 MNHNS and CDR2 SASEGT. The J segment lost 7 bases and the V segment lost 2 bases, leaving 5 bases of the junction unmatched. This CDR3 region has 14 residues. This CDR3 reads CASSEWGEGNEQFF. CDR3 sequence (DNA): TGTGCCAGCAGTGAATGGGGGGAGGGTAATGAGCAGTTCTTC.

The DNA of the CDR3 is TGTGCCAGCAGCCCCGACGGCGCGGAGGAGAGTGGAAACACCATATATTTT. Protein: CASSPDGAEESGNTIYF. The V call is TRBV5-8, the J call TRBJ1-3; no reliable D call. V was clipped by 4 bases and J by 3 bases, with 20 bases between them. The CDR3 consists of 17 residues. CDR1 is SGHTS and CDR2 is YDEGEE in the germline V gene.

The rearrangement links TRBV6-5 to TRBJ1-5, with 7 positions matching TRBD1. CDR3 size: 14 residues. The ends lost 2 bases at V and 6 bases at J; junction bases unmatched: 4. CDR1 and CDR2 (germline): MNHEY, SVGAGI. The CDR3 sequence is CASSYAGGGQPQHF. As DNA, the CDR3 is TGTGCCAGCAGTTACGCAGGGGGTGGTCAGCCCCAGCATTTT.

The gene calls are TRBV27 and TRBJ2-7; 10 bases align to TRBD1. Trimming at V came to 5 bases and at J to 3 bases, leaving 4 bases not matched to a gene. Germline-derived CDR1 and CDR2 are MNHEY and SMNVEV (reference sequence). The CDR3 contains 14 residues. CDR3 region: CASSPGTGDYEQYF. The CDR3 DNA is TGTGCCAGCAGTCCCGGGACAGGGGACTACGAGCAGTACTTC.

This sequence joins TRBV14 and TRBJ2-3; 9 bases fit TRBD2. V trimming: 3 bases; J trimming: 3 bases; junction bases outside the gene matches: 10. This CDR3 region has 17 residues. The germline CDR1 and CDR2 sequences are SGHDN and FVKESK. Here the CDR3 reads CASSQRLAGRGTDTQYF. The CDR3 DNA is TGTGCCAGCAGCCAGCGGCTAGCGGGACGAGGGACAGATACGCAGTATTTT.

There are a few counts of this clone. CDR3 sequence (DNA): TGTGCCAGCAGCTTAGGTCTGGGGAGTACTGGTTCACCCCTCCACTTT. It translates to CASSLGLGSTGSPLHF. The genes are TRBV7-6 and TRBJ1-6; no reliable D call. The germline gives CDR1 SGHVS, CDR2 FNYEAQ. The CDR3 contains 16 residues. Trimming shortened V by 1 base and J by 9 bases, and 16 bases separated the two germline ends.

The gene calls are TRBV7-9 and TRBJ2-1, with TRBD2 identical over 8 bases. This CDR3 comprises 16 residues. Germline CDR1 reads SEHNR; CDR2 reads FQNEAQ (reference sequence). Germline trimming cut 5 bases from V and 3 bases from J; bases unmatched to any gene: 9. CDR3 region: CASSPSAGANYNEQFF. CDR3 in DNA: TGTGCCAGCAGCCCTTCAGCGGGGGCGAACTACAATGAGCAGTTCTTC.

V gene TRBV29-1 combines with J gene TRBJ2-1; 10 bases match TRBD2. J was trimmed by 5 bases and V by 6 bases; bases with no gene match: 19. The CDR3 extends over 18 amino acids. From germline, CDR1 is SQVTM and CDR2 ANQGSEA. CDR3 protein: CSVESYEGLAKPDNEQFF. CDR3 nucleotide sequence: TGCAGCGTGGAAAGCTATGAGGGACTAGCGAAACCAGACAATGAGCAGTTCTTC.

The CDR3 here is CASSYSMEGYGYTF. For the CDR3, the DNA is TGTGCCAGCAGTTACTCGATGGAGGGGTATGGCTACACCTTC. The chain uses TRBV6-6 and TRBJ1-2; D may be TRBD1 (5 bases). Between the trimmed V and J ends, which lost 0 bases and 5 bases, there was a span of 10 bases. Germline assignment: CDR1 MNHNY and CDR2 SVGAGI (reference sequence). The CDR3 is 14 amino acids.

The rearrangement joins TRBV5-1 to TRBJ2-2, with 11 bases lining up with TRBD1. V dropped 4 bases and J dropped 4; count of bases not matched to a gene: 6. This CDR3 comprises 16 residues. Germline values: CDR1 SGHRS, CDR2 YFSETQ. The chain's CDR3 is CASSGPGTGGTGELFF. The CDR3 DNA sequence: TGCGCCAGCAGCGGCCCCGGGACAGGGGGCACCGGGGAGCTGTTTTTT.

The chain couples TRBV15 to TRBJ2-7; D is ambiguous. V was pared by 6 bases and J by 2 bases, with 14 bases between. The CDR3 length is 14 residues. Germline CDR1 LNHNV, CDR2 YYDKDF (reference sequence). The CDR3 DNA is TGTGCCACCAGTTGGGCCCGGACCGCCTACGAGCAGTACTTC. Protein: CATSWARTAYEQYF. Using reference TRBV15 and TRBJ2-7 for the parts outside the CDR3, the full variable domain is DAMVIQNPRYQVTQFGKPVTLSCSQTLNHNVMYWYQQKSSQAPKLLFHYYDKDFNNEADTPDNFQSRRPNTSFCFLDIRSPGLGDTAMYLCATSWARTAYEQYFGPGTRLTVT.

The chain combines TRBV5-1 with TRBJ1-3; possibly TRBD1 for D (5 bases). Germline V gene lookup returns CDR1 SGHRS and CDR2 YFSETQ. With 1 base removed from V and 1 base from J, the gap between germline ends came to 12 bases. The CDR3 sequence is 16 residues long. For the CDR3, the DNA is TGCGCCAGCAGCTTGAACGCCGCAGGGTCTGGAAACACCATATATTTT. Amino acids: CASSLNAAGSGNTIYF. Combining the CDR3 with reference TRBV5-1 and TRBJ1-3 gives the whole variable domain KAGVTQTPRYLIKTRGQQVTLSCSPISGHRSVSWYQQTPGQGLQFLFEYFSETQRNKGNFPGRFSGRQFSNSRSEMNVSTLELGDSALYLCASSLNAAGSGNTIYFGEGSWLTVV.

The chain combines TRBV15 with TRBJ2-7; no firm D call. CDR3 length equals 15 residues. Trimming took off 5 bases at V and 0 bases at J, with 14 bases between the two ends. CDR1 is LNHNV, CDR2 YYDKDF, per germline (reference sequence). CDR3 coding DNA: TGTGCCACCAGCCTCGGGCAGACGAGCTCCTACGAGCAGTACTTC. This encodes CATSLGQTSSYEQYF.

The chain joins TRBV10-3 to TRBJ1-6; weak D call: TRBD1 (6 bases). Per the germline V gene, CDR1 is ENHRY and CDR2 is SYGVKD. This CDR3 has 17 amino acids. The V gene lost 2 bases and the J gene lost 0 bases, with 11 bases spanning the gap. The CDR3 nucleotides are TGTGCCATCAGTGAGGGGGGGCCTAGCTCCTATAATTCACCCCTCCACTTT. Amino acids: CAISEGGPSSYNSPLHF.

V and J are TRBV4-1 and TRBJ1-1; D is ambiguous. CDR1 and CDR2 (germline): MGHRA, YSYEKL. V lost 0 bases and J lost 11, with 19 bases in between. This CDR3 is built from 15 residues. The CDR3 spells CASSQDEDGRPGAFF. In nucleotides, the CDR3 is TGCGCCAGCAGCCAAGATGAGGACGGCCGCCCCGGGGCTTTCTTT.

This chain joins TRBV7-9 and TRBJ1-1; TRBD1 might be the D (5 bases). The CDR3 is 13 residues long. V was trimmed by 8 bases and J by 0 bases, leaving 10 bases between them. Looked up from germline, CDR1 is SEHNR and CDR2 is FQNEAQ (reference sequence). The CDR3 DNA is TGTGCCAGCGGGGGACGGATGAACACTGAAGCTTTCTTT. Amino acid sequence: CASGGRMNTEAFF. The full variable domain, its missing parts supplied by reference TRBV7-9 and TRBJ1-1, is DTGVSQNPRHKITKRGQNVTFRCDPISEHNRLYWYRQTLGQGPEFLTYFQNEAQLEKSRLLSDRFSAERPKGSFSTLEIQRTEQGDSAMYLCASGGRMNTEAFFGQGTRLTVV.

As regards this clone: Other DNA sequences in the same sample also yield this CDR3. V and J are TRBV4-2 and TRBJ1-1; perhaps TRBD1 as D (5 bases). Germline CDR1 LGHNA, CDR2 YNFKEQ. Trimming pared 1 base from V and 5 bases from J, leaving 14 bases between. The length of the CDR3 is 15 residues. CDR3 residues: CASSQGGGSGTEAFF. CDR3 nucleotide sequence: TGTGCCAGCAGCCAAGGGGGGGGGAGCGGGACTGAAGCTTTCTTT.

J is TRBJ1-2 and V is TRBV6-1; 8 bases map to TRBD1. The CDR3 is 13 amino acids. Germline loops: CDR1 MNHNS, CDR2 SASEGT. V dropped 0 bases and J dropped 8; count of bases not matched to a gene: 2. In nucleotides, the CDR3 is TGTGCCAGCAGTGAAGCTCGGGACAGGGGCTACACCTTC. Protein: CASSEARDRGYTF.

The chain employs TRBV28 and TRBJ2-7; tentatively, D is TRBD2 (5 bases). CDR1 and CDR2 (germline): MDHEN, SYDVKM. V gave up 1 base and J gave up 0 bases, with 13 bases separating them. The CDR3 is made up of 16 amino acids. The CDR3 bases are TGTGCCAGCAGTTTATCTCGGGGAATCAGCTCCTACGAGCAGTACTTC. Its protein product is CASSLSRGISSYEQYF.

This chain uses TRBV6-5 with TRBJ1-2; the D gene is possibly TRBD1 (5 bases). Trimming shortened V by 5 bases and J by 5 bases, and 15 bases separated the two germline ends. The germline V gene has CDR1 MNHEY and CDR2 SVGAGI. This CDR3 has 14 amino acids. For the CDR3, the DNA is TGTGCCAGCAGTCCCTTCGGGGGGACGTATGGCTACACCTTC. Encoded protein: CASSPFGGTYGYTF.

V gene TRBV7-9 combines with J gene TRBJ2-2; the D call may be TRBD1 or TRBD2 (10 bases each). CDR1 and CDR2 from the germline V gene are SEHNR and FQNEAQ (reference sequence). This CDR3 comprises 19 residues. V lost 6 bases, J lost 6 bases, and 29 bases lay in between. The CDR3 DNA reads as TGTGCCAGCAGTAGAATCGGGACAGGGGTAGCGGGAGGCGCCGGGGAGCTGTTTTTT. It encodes CASSRIGTGVAGGAGELFF.